The 11 T cell receptor beta chains presented below share a single source sample, sequenced in a study of cytomegalovirus exposure and HLA in healthy donors. PCR involved 60 Vbeta and 13 Jbeta primers. Sequencing was performed with immunoSEQ multiplex PCR; in TCRdb, only in-frame clones are kept and a portion is missing. The table shows just over 200,000 clones, with more than 60% occurring only once. Specimen: PBMCs. The receptor source for this set is a middle-aged man in good health and CMV-seronegative.

V gene TRBV6-5 combines with J gene TRBJ2-5, with 10 bases fitting TRBD1. From germline, CDR1 is MNHEY and CDR2 SVGAGI. This CDR3 region has 13 residues. The J segment lost 6 bases and the V segment lost 6 bases, leaving 4 bases of the junction unmatched. The CDR3 DNA reads TGTGCCAGCAGGACAGGGGGCGTGAAGACCCAGTACTTC. Translated, it gives CASRTGGVKTQYF.

V is TRBV5-1 and J is TRBJ1-6, with D hard to call. The CDR3 spans 14 residues. The germline V and J ends were trimmed by 4 bases and 9 bases, with 14 bases remaining between them. CDR1 is SGHRS and CDR2 is YFSETQ in the germline V gene. The CDR3, as DNA: TGCGCCAGCAGCCCTACGGAGGGTAGTTCACCCCTCCACTTT. The encoded protein is CASSPTEGSSPLHF.

This chain joins TRBV2 and TRBJ2-4; possible D gene TRBD2, 6 bases. Deletions cut 3 bases from V and 0 bases from J, with 15 bases between. The CDR3 runs to 17 residues. Germline V CDR1 and CDR2: SNHLY, FYNNEI. In nucleotides, the CDR3 is TGTGCCAGCAGTGACCAGGGCCAGCGGGTAGCCAAAAACATTCAGTACTTC. This codes for CASSDQGQRVAKNIQYF.

V usage is TRBV6-5 and J usage is TRBJ1-1, with 7 bases identical to TRBD1. With V trimmed by 7 bases and J by 4 bases, 9 bases remained unmatched. The CDR3 covers 14 residues. CDR1 and CDR2 from the germline V gene are MNHEY and SVGAGI. CDR3: CASNRGQPGTEAFF. In nucleotides, the CDR3 is TGTGCCAGCAATAGGGGGCAACCCGGCACTGAAGCTTTCTTT.

This chain uses TRBV21-1 with TRBJ2-1; the table's D call, TRBD1, has no DNA check behind it. TRBV21-1 is termed a pseudogene. The CDR3 runs to 13 residues. The CDR3 here is CASTQDCVDEQFF. The CDR3 region has the DNA TGTGCCAGCACCCAGGATTGTGTGGATGAGCAGTTCTTC.

The V call is TRBV5-1, the J call TRBJ1-2; the match to TRBD1 covers 12 bases. Trimming took 1 base from V and 8 from J; bases not matched to a gene: 6. The CDR3 sequence is 15 residues long. Germline values: CDR1 SGHRS, CDR2 YFSETQ. CDR3 amino acids: CASSLQGQGAGGYTF. The CDR3 DNA reads TGCGCCAGCAGCTTGCAGGGACAGGGGGCAGGAGGCTACACCTTC.

The rearrangement joins TRBV2 to TRBJ2-7; 8 bases map to TRBD1. The CDR3 contains 14 residues. Unmatched junction bases numbered 3, after V lost 1 base and J lost 4 bases. Germline CDR1 is SNHLY and CDR2 is FYNNEI. This CDR3 reads CASSEGTGIYEQYF. In DNA form, the CDR3 reads TGTGCCAGCAGTGAAGGGACAGGGATATACGAGCAGTACTTC.

Here the CDR3 DNA reads TGTGCCACGGGAAGCGGGAGTGTCACAGATACGCAGTATTTT. It specifies CATGSGSVTDTQYF. The chain uses TRBV9 and TRBJ2-3; 8 bases are shared with TRBD2. The CDR3 has 14 amino acids. Germline V gene data show CDR1 as SGDLS and CDR2 as YYNGEE. Trimming at V came to 9 bases and at J to 2 bases, leaving 8 bases not matched to a gene.

This chain connects TRBV7-3 to TRBJ2-7; 9 positions agree with TRBD2. This CDR3 comprises 15 residues. Germline V gene sequence: CDR1 SGHTA, CDR2 FQGTGA. Germline trimming cut 1 base from V and 5 bases from J; bases unmatched to any gene: 6. CDR3 protein: CASSLKGAGGDEQYF. DNA for the CDR3: TGTGCCAGCAGCTTAAAGGGGGCGGGAGGGGACGAGCAGTACTTC. The full variable domain, with the rest looked up from reference TRBV7-3 and TRBJ2-7, is GAGVSQTPSNKVTEKGKYVELRCDPISGHTALYWYRQSLGQGPEFLIYFQGTGAADDSGLPNDRFFAVRPEGSVSTLKIQRTERGDSAVYLCASSLKGAGGDEQYFGPGTRLTVT.

The rearrangement joins TRBV18 to TRBJ1-5; 8 bases match TRBD1. Germline trimming cut 3 bases from V and 3 bases from J; bases unmatched to any gene: 7. The CDR3 has 16 amino acids. Germline V gives CDR1 KGHSH, CDR2 LQKENI. The CDR3 DNA follows: TGTGCCAGCTCACCCCTAGCGACAGGGGTCAATCAGCCCCAGCATTTT. Translated: CASSPLATGVNQPQHF.

The chain employs TRBV11-2 and TRBJ2-7; TRBD2 aligns across 12 bases. Per germline, CDR1 SGHAT and CDR2 FQNNGV. This CDR3 has 16 residues. V dropped 4 bases and J dropped 3; count of bases not matched to a gene: 7. This chain's CDR3 is CASSYVSSGRGYEQYF. The CDR3 region has the DNA TGTGCCAGCAGCTACGTATCTAGCGGGAGGGGCTACGAGCAGTACTTC.